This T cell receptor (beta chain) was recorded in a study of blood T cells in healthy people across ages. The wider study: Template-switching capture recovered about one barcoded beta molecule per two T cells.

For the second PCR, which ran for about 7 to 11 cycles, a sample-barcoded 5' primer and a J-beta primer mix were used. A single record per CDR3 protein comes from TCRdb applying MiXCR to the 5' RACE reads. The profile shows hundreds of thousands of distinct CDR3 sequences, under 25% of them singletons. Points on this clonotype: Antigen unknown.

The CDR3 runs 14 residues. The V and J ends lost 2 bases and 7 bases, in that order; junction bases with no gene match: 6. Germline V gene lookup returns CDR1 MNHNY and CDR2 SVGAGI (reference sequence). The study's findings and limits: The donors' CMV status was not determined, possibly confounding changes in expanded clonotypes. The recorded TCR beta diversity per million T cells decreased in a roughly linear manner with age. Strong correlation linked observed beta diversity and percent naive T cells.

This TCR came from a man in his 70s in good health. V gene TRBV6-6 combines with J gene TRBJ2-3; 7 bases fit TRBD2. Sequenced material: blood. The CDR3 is CASSYEAGVNTQYF. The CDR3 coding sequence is TGTGCCAGCAGTTACGAGGCGGGGGTAAATACGCAGTATTTT.